The 27 T cell receptor beta chains below come from one sample, sequenced in a study of a mutant IDH1 vaccine in newly diagnosed glioma (dated by TCRdb to about 2021). The library was made by the immunoSEQ multiplex PCR assay. As stored in TCRdb, this immuneACCESS dataset retains in-frame rearrangements with V and J assigned. A fraction of the clones does not appear; measured against another copy, unresolved V genes explain less than half of the discrepancy, and the remainder lacks a known reason. A total of roughly 110,000 clones appear in this sample, 90% of them only once. The ten largest clones add up to 0.61% of the sample. What this sample's time point label stands for: week 11, during vaccination. Each vaccine dose was 300 ug of a 20-mer mutant IDH1 peptide in Montanide, given subcutaneously with topical imiquimod. These receptors lack a known antigen. Sequencing used PBMCs, obtained from a glioma patient whose treatment included an IDH1 peptide vaccine. Source of these receptors: a woman in her forties or fifties with glioma.

A word on this clone: The conserved phenylalanine or tryptophan normally closing the CDR3 is absent here, so this likely arose from a read error. No DNA is shown, since the ends of the CDR3 on it are uncertain; the CDR3 is the one TCRdb lists. The chain links TRBV19 to TRBJ1-1. Germline V lookup: CDR1 LNHDA, CDR2 SQIVND (reference sequence). From its first to its last residue, the CDR3 has 10 amino acids. The CDR3 region is CASSTRKEAT.

The chain has TRBV6-5 and TRBJ2-2; D is unresolved. This CDR3 region has 13 residues. V dropped 2 bases and J dropped 7 bases, with 8 bases sitting between them. Germline V gene data show CDR1 as MNHEY and CDR2 as SVGAGI. CDR3 sequence reads: CASSYPFGGELFF. CDR3 in DNA: TGTGCCAGCAGTTACCCGTTCGGCGGGGAGCTGTTTTTT.

The rearrangement joins TRBV2 to TRBJ2-7; a possible D gene is TRBD1 (5 bases). CDR1 SNHLY and CDR2 FYNNEI come from the germline V gene. The V end was cut by 6 bases, the J end by 2 bases, with 8 bases between. This CDR3 is 12 amino acids long. The CDR3 coding sequence is TGTGCCAGCAGGGGGCAGGCCTACGAGCAGTACTTC. This codes for CASRGQAYEQYF.

This clone was recorded only once. This chain uses TRBV7-9 with TRBJ2-3, with D unclear. Trimming cost V 4 bases and J 8 bases, with 10 bases left between them. CDR1 and CDR2 (germline): SEHNR, FQNEAQ (reference sequence). The CDR3 has 12 amino acids. CDR3 residues: CASSSAVATQYF. The DNA of the CDR3 is TGTGCCAGCAGCTCCGCCGTGGCTACGCAGTATTTT.

V is TRBV4-1 and J is TRBJ1-2; 7 bases are shared with TRBD1. V lost 0 bases, J lost 1 base, and 2 bases stayed unmatched. The CDR3 has 15 residues. Germline V gene lookup returns CDR1 MGHRA and CDR2 YSYEKL. The CDR3 protein is CASSQDNRGNYGYTF. The CDR3 DNA reads TGCGCCAGCAGCCAAGACAACAGGGGTAACTATGGCTACACCTTC.

V gene TRBV7-9 combines with J gene TRBJ2-7; 11 nucleotides align to TRBD2. V dropped 5 bases and J dropped 2; count of bases not matched to a gene: 8. The CDR3 sequence is 16 residues long. Germline assignment: CDR1 SEHNR and CDR2 FQNEAQ (reference sequence). CDR3 coding DNA: TGTGCCAGCAGCCCTCGGGTAGCGGGAGGGACCTACGAGCAGTACTTC. It codes for CASSPRVAGGTYEQYF. Together with reference TRBV7-9 and TRBJ2-7, the CDR3 gives the full variable domain: DTGVSQNPRHKITKRGQNVTFRCDPISEHNRLYWYRQTLGQGPEFLTYFQNEAQLEKSRLLSDRFSAERPKGSFSTLEIQRTEQGDSAMYLCASSPRVAGGTYEQYFGPGTRLTVT.

V and J are TRBV5-1 and TRBJ2-3; tentatively, D is TRBD1 (6 bases). V was trimmed by 5 bases and J by 2 bases, leaving 24 bases between them. The CDR3 has 18 amino acids. Germline-derived CDR1 and CDR2 are SGHRS and YFSETQ. CDR3 nucleotide sequence: TGCGCCAGCAGGTCGTTACCAGATACCGGGGACAACACAGATACGCAGTATTTT. The encoded protein is CASRSLPDTGDNTDTQYF.

The chain carries TRBV5-1 and TRBJ1-1; D call uncertain. Deletions cut 4 bases from V and 1 base from J, with 14 bases between. The CDR3 is 15 residues long. CDR1 and CDR2 from the germline V gene are SGHRS and YFSETQ. CDR3 sequence reads: CASSTAREQNTEAFF. The CDR3 DNA reads as TGCGCCAGCAGCACGGCGAGGGAGCAGAACACTGAAGCTTTCTTT.

V gene TRBV28 combines with J gene TRBJ1-2; D not certain. The ends were cut back, 6 bases at V and 0 bases at J, with 8 bases in the middle. This CDR3 spans 13 amino acids. Per germline, CDR1 MDHEN and CDR2 SYDVKM. The CDR3 region is CASRQDTNYGYTF. The CDR3 nucleotides are TGTGCCAGCAGGCAGGATACTAACTATGGCTACACCTTC.

In its sample, this clone was seen a few times. This rearrangement joins TRBV28 to TRBJ1-4; D uncertain. CDR1 is MDHEN and CDR2 is SYDVKM in the germline V gene. The CDR3 runs 14 residues. V was pared by 10 bases and J by 0 bases, with 12 bases between. The CDR3 sequence is CATHGGATNEKLFF. CDR3 nucleotide sequence: TGTGCCACCCATGGCGGCGCAACTAATGAAAAACTGTTTTTT.

DNA for the CDR3: TGTGCCAGCAGCCCCAGGGGGAGCGGGAGTAGCACCGGGGAGCTGTTTTTT. Its protein product is CASSPRGSGSSTGELFF. The chain joins TRBV11-2 to TRBJ2-2; D perhaps matches TRBD2 (8 bases). V lost 5 bases, J lost 4 bases, and 20 bases lay in between. This CDR3 is 17 amino acids long. Germline V gene sequence: CDR1 SGHAT, CDR2 FQNNGV.

The chain couples TRBV11-2 to TRBJ2-1; TRBD1 agrees at 12 bases. CDR1 and CDR2 from the germline V gene are SGHAT and FQNNGV. The CDR3 contains 17 residues. V trimming: 1 base; J trimming: 7 bases; junction bases outside the gene matches: 8. The CDR3 sequence: CASSLVPGQGARNEQFF. CDR3 nucleotides: TGTGCCAGCAGCTTAGTGCCGGGACAGGGGGCTCGGAATGAGCAGTTCTTC.

The J gene is TRBJ2-3, the V gene TRBV27; D might be TRBD2 (6 bases). Germline V CDR1 and CDR2: MNHEY, SMNVEV (reference sequence). V gave up 4 bases and J gave up 6 bases, with 8 bases separating them. The CDR3 extends over 12 amino acids. CDR3: CASSSRGDTQYF. CDR3 nucleotide sequence: TGTGCCAGCAGTTCCCGGGGGGATACGCAGTATTTT.

The chain is built from TRBV10-3 and TRBJ1-1; D gene ambiguous. With 4 bases removed from V and 0 bases from J, the gap between germline ends came to 6 bases. The V gene's germline CDR1 is ENHRY and CDR2 SYGVKD. This CDR3 spans 13 amino acids. CDR3 loop: CAISAGMNTEAFF. The CDR3 nucleotides are TGTGCCATCAGTGCCGGCATGAACACTGAAGCTTTCTTT.

The V call is TRBV2, the J call TRBJ2-7, with TRBD1 matching over 9 bases. CDR1 and CDR2 (germline): SNHLY, FYNNEI. The junction had 17 bases not matched to a gene; V was cut back by 8 bases and J by 0 bases. The CDR3 sequence is 18 residues long. The CDR3 DNA sequence: TGTGCCAGCCTACTCCGGGACAGGGTAGAGGGGAGCTCCTACGAGCAGTACTTC. Encoded protein: CASLLRDRVEGSSYEQYF.

V gene TRBV5-1 combines with J gene TRBJ2-1, with a possible D match to TRBD2 (6 bases). The CDR3 covers 15 residues. The germline V and J ends were trimmed by 0 bases and 8 bases, with 15 bases remaining between them. From germline, CDR1 is SGHRS and CDR2 YFSETQ. This CDR3 reads CASSLAPGESDEQFF. In DNA form, the CDR3 reads TGCGCCAGCAGCTTGGCTCCGGGGGAGTCCGATGAGCAGTTCTTC.

The chain couples TRBV28 to TRBJ1-2; no clear D. Germline CDR1 reads MDHEN; CDR2 reads SYDVKM. CDR3 size: 14 residues. V dropped 3 bases and J dropped 4 bases, with 12 bases sitting between them. CDR3 sequence: CASSLTPGIYGYTF. CDR3 nucleotides: TGTGCCAGCAGTTTGACTCCGGGGATCTATGGCTACACCTTC.

V is TRBV6-6 and J is TRBJ1-2, with TRBD1 matching 9 bases. V lost 5 bases and J lost 5; bases outside the gene matches: 3. Germline CDR1 MNHNY, CDR2 SVGAGI (reference sequence). The CDR3 runs to 13 residues. The CDR3 is CASSTGQGYGYTF. The CDR3 nucleotides are TGTGCCAGCAGTACCGGACAGGGGTATGGCTACACCTTC.

The gene calls are TRBV29-1 and TRBJ2-1; D is undetermined. Germline CDR1 reads SQVTM; CDR2 reads ANQGSEA. This CDR3 is built from 11 residues. Trimming removed 4 bases at V and 9 bases at J, with 10 bases between. The CDR3 reads CSVGPHGEQFF. For the CDR3, the DNA is TGCAGCGTTGGACCACATGGTGAGCAGTTCTTC.

The rearrangement links TRBV7-3 to TRBJ1-3; D call uncertain. Trimming took 4 bases from V and 9 from J, leaving 16 bases between them. The CDR3 sequence is 14 residues long. Germline CDR1 reads SGHTA; CDR2 reads FQGTGA. CDR3 in amino acids: CASSSGPAGSTIYF. CDR3 sequence (DNA): TGTGCCAGCAGCTCCGGGCCCGCCGGTAGCACCATATATTTT. Using reference TRBV7-3 and TRBJ1-3 for the parts outside the CDR3, the full variable domain is GAGVSQTPSNKVTEKGKYVELRCDPISGHTALYWYRQSLGQGPEFLIYFQGTGAADDSGLPNDRFFAVRPEGSVSTLKIQRTERGDSAVYLCASSSGPAGSTIYFGEGSWLTVV.

The chain has TRBV5-6 and TRBJ2-1; 10 nucleotides line up with TRBD1. Per germline, CDR1 SGHDT and CDR2 YYEEEE. V lost 5 bases, J lost 7 bases, and 18 bases stayed unmatched. The CDR3 is made up of 18 amino acids. CDR3 nucleotides: TGTGCCAGCAGTCGTGTTACCGGGGGGACAGGGGCGTGGAATGAGCAGTTCTTC. Translating it yields CASSRVTGGTGAWNEQFF.

This chain connects TRBV30 to TRBJ1-2; 7 positions match TRBD1. Germline V lookup: CDR1 GTSNPN, CDR2 SVGIG (reference sequence). This CDR3 has 14 residues. The V segment lost 0 bases and the J segment 4 bases; nucleotides outside the gene matches: 5. CDR3 sequence: CAWSVIQGGYGYTF. The CDR3 DNA sequence: TGTGCCTGGAGTGTAATCCAGGGGGGCTATGGCTACACCTTC.

J is TRBJ2-7 and V is TRBV5-8; D perhaps matches TRBD2 (6 bases). Germline values: CDR1 SGHTS, CDR2 YDEGEE. V was clipped by 0 bases and J by 1 base, with 11 bases between them. The CDR3 covers 15 residues. This chain's CDR3 is CASSLGAGLSYEQYF. CDR3 sequence (DNA): TGTGCCAGCAGCTTGGGGGCGGGACTGTCCTACGAGCAGTACTTC.

The CDR3: CASGEVNYGYTF. The CDR3 coding sequence is TGTGCCAGCGGGGAGGTCAACTATGGCTACACCTTC. This chain links TRBV9 with TRBJ1-2; D not certain. Germline loops: CDR1 SGDLS, CDR2 YYNGEE. Trimming removed 7 bases from V and 2 bases from J, with 9 bases in between. CDR3 size: 12 residues. The full variable domain, its missing parts supplied by reference TRBV9 and TRBJ1-2, is DSGVTQTPKHLITATGQRVTLRCSPRSGDLSVYWYQQSLDQGLQFLIQYYNGEERAKGNILERFSAQQFPDLHSELNLSSLELGDSALYFCASGEVNYGYTFGSGTRLTVV.

This CDR3 is CASSEIGGWAYEQYF. In nucleotides, the CDR3 is TGTGCCAGCAGTGAAATCGGGGGTTGGGCCTACGAGCAGTACTTC. The chain couples TRBV6-1 to TRBJ2-7, with a weak D call TRBD2 (6 bases). The CDR3 totals 15 residues. Germline V gene sequence: CDR1 MNHNS, CDR2 SASEGT. V was cut by 2 bases and J by 2 bases, with 13 bases left in between.

The rearrangement joins TRBV5-1 to TRBJ2-4; 9 nucleotides line up with TRBD1. Trimming removed 4 bases from V and 0 bases from J; junction bases left unmatched: 5. Germline V lookup: CDR1 SGHRS, CDR2 YFSETQ. The CDR3 runs 16 residues. The CDR3 loop reads CASSQDRGLAKNIQYF. The CDR3 DNA sequence: TGCGCCAGCAGCCAGGACAGGGGCCTAGCCAAAAACATTCAGTACTTC.

The chain uses TRBV11-2 and TRBJ1-5; tentative D call: TRBD1 (6 bases). V dropped 4 bases and J dropped 7 bases, with 14 bases sitting between them. The germline V gene has CDR1 SGHAT and CDR2 FQNNGV. This CDR3 has 14 amino acids. CDR3 nucleotide sequence: TGTGCCAGCAGCTCGCAGGGGACACGGCAGCCCCAGCATTTT. Its protein product is CASSSQGTRQPQHF.